A single T cell receptor beta chain is shown here with its context. This specimen belongs to a study of blood T cell repertoires in COVID-19. Study as a whole: PBMCs, B-cell-depleted T cells, or T cells provided the cDNA or gDNA that made up the material.

Some clones are missing from TCRdb's copy, which holds only in-frame ones; the method was immunoSEQ multiplex PCR. Among tens of thousands of clones, roughly 80% were seen once, and the ten largest hold less than 4.5%. This study enrolled people aged about 18 to 100 from 24 US geographic areas. Each participant's cohort was designated according to participant-reported clinical history. The source material was PBMCs or T cells enriched from blood (not recorded which). The sequence was obtained from a woman aged 40 to 50 with acute COVID-19.

CDR3 coding DNA: TGTGCCAGCAGCTCGCTGACAGTCACAGATACGCAGTATTTT. This gives the protein CASSSLTVTDTQYF. The J gene is TRBJ2-3, the V gene TRBV2, with a tentative D call TRBD1 (5 bases). The ends were cut back, 6 bases at V and 2 bases at J, with 12 bases in the middle. The CDR3 covers 14 residues. CDR1 is SNHLY, CDR2 FYNNEI, per germline.